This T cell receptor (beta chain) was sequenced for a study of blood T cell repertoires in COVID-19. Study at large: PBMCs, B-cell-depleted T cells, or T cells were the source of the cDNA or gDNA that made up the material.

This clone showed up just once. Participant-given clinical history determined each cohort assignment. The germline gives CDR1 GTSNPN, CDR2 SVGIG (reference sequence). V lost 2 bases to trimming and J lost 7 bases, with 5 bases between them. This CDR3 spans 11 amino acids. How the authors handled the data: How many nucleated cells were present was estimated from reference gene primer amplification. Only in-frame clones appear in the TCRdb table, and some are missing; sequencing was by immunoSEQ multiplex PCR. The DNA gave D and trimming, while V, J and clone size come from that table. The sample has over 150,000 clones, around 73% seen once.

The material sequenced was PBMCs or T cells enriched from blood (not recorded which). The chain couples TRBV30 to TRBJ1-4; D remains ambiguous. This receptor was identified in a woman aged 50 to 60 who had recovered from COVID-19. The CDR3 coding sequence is TGTGCCTGGAGTCCCAGTGAAAAACTGTTTTTT. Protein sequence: CAWSPSEKLFF.